Below are 23 T cell receptor beta chains sequenced from a single sample in a study of vaccination effects on CD4 cells after COVID-19 (dated by TCRdb to about 2022). In the ViraFEST assay, PBMC were stimulated with viral peptide pools, and antigen-specific CD4+ T cell clonotypes were then identified by expansion using TCR sequencing. After less than 13 days of culture, CD4+ T cells were isolated with the EasySep CD4+ T cell isolation kit. Healthy vaccine recipients had no prior SARS-CoV-2 infection, confirmed by negative nucleocapsid antibodies before and after vaccination. The library was prepared using the immunoSEQ multiplex PCR assay. TCRdb re-hosts the immuneACCESS table, in-frame sequences only. Its copies lack some clones; in the studies checked, an unresolved V gene accounts for under half of them, and the cause for the rest is not known. The sample table records about 24,000 clones; 65% to 75% of these occur just once. The ten largest account for around 3.3% of the sample.

For these TCRs, the target antigens are not known. The material was CD4+ T cells from PBMCs cultured with SARS-CoV-2 spike peptides, obtained before COVID-19 vaccination. The label giving this sample's cell subset or site can be read as: SARS-CoV-2 spike overlapping peptide pool stimulation. These receptors came from a human donor who received a COVID-19 vaccine.

The V call is TRBV5-8, the J call TRBJ2-2; D is perhaps TRBD1 (5 bases). This CDR3 region has 15 residues. Trimming left V 2 bases short and J 5 bases short, with 13 bases between. Germline V gives CDR1 SGHTS, CDR2 YDEGEE. This CDR3 reads CASSLQTVKTGELFF. In nucleotides, the CDR3 is TGTGCCAGCAGCTTACAGACAGTGAAAACCGGGGAGCTGTTTTTT.

The chain is built from TRBV6-5 and TRBJ1-2, with 7 bases identical to TRBD1. The CDR3 has 13 residues. From germline, CDR1 is MNHEY and CDR2 SVGAGI. Trimming cost V 2 bases and J 8 bases; bases outside gene matches: 5. The CDR3 loop is CASSYNRGEGYTF. The DNA of the CDR3 is TGTGCCAGCAGTTACAACAGGGGTGAAGGCTACACCTTC.

The rearrangement joins TRBV19 to TRBJ2-3, with D hard to call. Trimming removed 1 base from V and 1 base from J, with 9 bases in between. CDR3 size: 15 residues. CDR1 is LNHDA and CDR2 is SQIVND in the germline V gene (reference sequence). This CDR3 is CASSIALLGTDTQYF. CDR3 DNA: TGTGCCAGTAGTATAGCACTCCTCGGCACAGATACGCAGTATTTT.

V usage is TRBV7-9 and J usage is TRBJ2-1, with a possible D match to TRBD1 (5 bases). V lost 4 bases and J 4 bases, leaving 23 bases between the germline ends. The length of the CDR3 is 18 residues. From germline, CDR1 is SEHNR and CDR2 FQNEAQ (reference sequence). This CDR3 is CASSSHFPGQTLYNEQFF. The CDR3 DNA sequence: TGTGCCAGCAGCTCTCATTTCCCAGGGCAGACATTATACAATGAGCAGTTCTTC.

This clone has more than one count but fewer than ten. The rearrangement links TRBV6-1 to TRBJ2-1; TRBD1 aligns across 7 bases. The CDR3 length is 16 residues. Germline V gene lookup returns CDR1 MNHNS and CDR2 SASEGT. With 3 bases clipped from V and 0 bases from J, the junction kept 5 bases outside the gene matches. CDR3 amino acids: CASSDPGQSSYNEQFF. The CDR3 DNA reads TGTGCCAGCAGTGACCCGGGACAGAGCTCCTACAATGAGCAGTTCTTC.

V gene TRBV27 combines with J gene TRBJ1-2; D is unresolved. V lost 5 bases, J lost 5 bases, and 15 bases lay in between. This CDR3 is built from 14 residues. Germline V lookup: CDR1 MNHEY, CDR2 SMNVEV (reference sequence). This CDR3 reads CASSVAGVGYGYTF. The CDR3 DNA follows: TGTGCCAGCAGTGTAGCTGGGGTAGGGTATGGCTACACCTTC.

A remark on this clone: Distinct nucleotide sequences in the sample also encode this CDR3. The genes are TRBV19 and TRBJ1-1; D perhaps matches TRBD1 (5 bases). The CDR3 totals 13 residues. Trimming left V 5 bases short and J 2 bases short, with 9 bases between. Germline V lookup: CDR1 LNHDA, CDR2 SQIVND (reference sequence). CDR3 amino acids: CASSSGLNTEAFF. The CDR3 region has the DNA TGTGCCAGTAGTTCGGGGCTTAACACTGAAGCTTTCTTT.

This chain joins TRBV18 and TRBJ2-7; TRBD1 matches 9 bases. V gave up 2 bases and J gave up 7 bases; unmatched junction bases: 6. Germline CDR1 and CDR2: KGHSH and LQKENI. This CDR3 has 14 residues. The CDR3 nucleotides are TGTGCCAGCTCACCAGAACACAGGGGGCGAGAGCAGTACTTC. Translating it yields CASSPEHRGREQYF.

This clone was detected only once. This rearrangement joins TRBV19 to TRBJ2-2; D might be TRBD1 (6 bases). Trimming cost V 5 bases and J 4 bases, with 11 bases left between them. This CDR3 comprises 14 residues. CDR1 LNHDA and CDR2 SQIVND come from the germline V gene (reference sequence). The CDR3 protein is CASSATGFTGELFF. DNA of the CDR3: TGTGCCAGTAGTGCGACAGGCTTCACCGGGGAGCTGTTTTTT.

This rearrangement joins TRBV28 to TRBJ2-1, with 14 bases that match TRBD2. V lost 8 bases, J lost 3 bases, and 3 bases stayed unmatched. CDR1 is MDHEN, CDR2 SYDVKM, per germline. This CDR3 is 15 amino acids long. The CDR3, as DNA: TGTGCCAGCCGACTAGCGGGAGGGATCTACAATGAGCAGTTCTTC. Encoded protein: CASRLAGGIYNEQFF.

This clone was counted once. The chain links TRBV12-3 or TRBV12-4 to TRBJ2-5; no firm D call. The CDR3 extends over 13 amino acids. The germline V and J ends were trimmed by 8 bases and 5 bases, with 15 bases remaining between them. CDR3 sequence (DNA): TGTGCCAGCGCAATCACGGAACGGGAGACCCAGTACTTC. Residues: CASAITERETQYF.

The chain carries TRBV6-1 and TRBJ2-7; a possible D gene is TRBD1 (6 bases). Germline V gives CDR1 MNHNS, CDR2 SASEGT. The V and J ends lost 4 bases and 6 bases respectively, with 25 bases between them. The CDR3 sequence is 17 residues long. The chain's CDR3 is CASSVVSVGTKNGEQYF. DNA of the CDR3: TGTGCCAGCAGTGTTGTGTCTGTTGGGACAAAAAACGGCGAGCAGTACTTC.

V usage is TRBV29-1 and J usage is TRBJ2-2, with D perhaps TRBD1 (5 bases). The CDR3 consists of 14 residues. Germline V gives CDR1 SQVTM, CDR2 ANQGSEA. With 1 base removed from V and 7 bases from J, the gap between germline ends came to 13 bases. In nucleotides, the CDR3 is TGCAGCGTTGAAGTGGGTAGGGGCGGCGGGGAGCTGTTTTTT. Encoded protein: CSVEVGRGGGELFF.

The chain uses TRBV7-9 and TRBJ1-3; 8 nucleotides align to TRBD1. V lost 3 bases to trimming and J lost 2 bases; unmatched junction nucleotides: 6. This CDR3 has 16 amino acids. The germline V gene has CDR1 SEHNR and CDR2 FQNEAQ (reference sequence). The CDR3 DNA follows: TGTGCCAGCAGCTTCGGAGGACAGGGCACTGGAAACACCATATATTTT. Its protein is CASSFGGQGTGNTIYF.

This chain joins TRBV7-2 and TRBJ1-2, with D possibly matching TRBD1 (5 bases). The V end was cut by 6 bases, the J end by 6 bases, with 14 bases between. Germline V gene sequence: CDR1 SGHTA, CDR2 FQGNSA. The CDR3 length is 13 residues. CDR3 nucleotides: TGTGCCAGCAGGTCTAGACAGATACATGGCTACACCTTC. Residues: CASRSRQIHGYTF.

The chain carries TRBV10-3 and TRBJ2-2, with D perhaps TRBD1 or TRBD2 (6 bases each). The germline CDR1 and CDR2 sequences are ENHRY and SYGVKD. V was cut by 6 bases and J by 3 bases, with 8 bases left in between. This CDR3 comprises 13 residues. The chain's CDR3 is CAIRRGDTGELFF. CDR3 bases: TGTGCCATCAGGAGGGGGGACACCGGGGAGCTGTTTTTT.

This rearrangement joins TRBV7-8 to TRBJ1-4, with 9 positions matching TRBD1. The CDR3 totals 16 residues. The trim removed 1 base at V and 6 bases at J, leaving 6 bases unmatched. Per germline, CDR1 SGHVS and CDR2 FQNEAQ. The CDR3 here is CASSLEPGQGDEKLFF. DNA of the CDR3: TGTGCCAGCAGCTTAGAACCGGGACAGGGAGATGAAAAACTGTTTTTT.

This clone has just a few counts. The CDR3 reads CASSLQGTNTGELFF. The DNA for the CDR3 is TGCGCCAGCAGCTTACAGGGGACGAACACCGGGGAGCTGTTTTTT. The V call is TRBV5-1, the J call TRBJ2-2; TRBD1 matches at 7 bases. J lost 0 bases, V lost 2 bases, and 1 base had no gene match. The CDR3 runs to 15 residues. Germline-derived CDR1 and CDR2 are SGHRS and YFSETQ.

The CDR3 reads CASSTEWTGRLYDEQYF. The CDR3 nucleotides are TGTGCCAGCAGCACGGAGTGGACGGGCCGGTTATATGACGAGCAGTACTTC. The chain joins TRBV5-4 to TRBJ2-7; D gene uncertain. Trimming removed 4 bases at V and 5 bases at J, with 25 bases between. The CDR3 loop spans 17 amino acids. CDR1 is SGHNT and CDR2 is YYREEE in the germline V gene (reference sequence).

This chain joins TRBV29-1 and TRBJ2-5; 14 positions match TRBD2. The CDR3 length is 14 residues. Germline-derived CDR1 and CDR2 are SQVTM and ANQGSEA. Trimming at V came to 7 bases and at J to 5 bases, leaving 6 bases not matched to a gene. This CDR3 reads CSAPTSGGAETQYF. The CDR3 region has the DNA TGCAGCGCCCCGACTAGCGGGGGGGCCGAGACCCAGTACTTC.

This CDR3 is CSASLETDTQYF. The CDR3 DNA is TGCAGTGCTAGTCTGGAAACAGATACGCAGTATTTT. The chain carries TRBV20-1 and TRBJ2-3; D is ambiguous. CDR3 size: 12 residues. Germline V gene data show CDR1 as DFQATT and CDR2 as SNEGSKA (reference sequence). Trimming stripped 3 bases from V and 3 bases from J, with 7 bases between.

The rearrangement uses TRBV6-6 and TRBJ2-7, with 9 bases aligning to TRBD2. From germline, CDR1 is MNHNY and CDR2 SVGAGI (reference sequence). The V and J ends lost 6 bases and 4 bases, in that order; junction bases with no gene match: 19. The CDR3 has 18 residues. CDR3: CASSRENTGTSRTYEQYF. The DNA of the CDR3 is TGTGCCAGCAGCCGAGAAAATACCGGGACTAGCAGGACATACGAGCAGTACTTC.

The rearrangement joins TRBV2 to TRBJ2-6, with a tentative D call TRBD1 (6 bases). V was clipped by 7 bases and J by 2 bases, with 6 bases between them. The CDR3 totals 13 residues. Germline-derived CDR1 and CDR2 are SNHLY and FYNNEI. CDR3 loop: CASTGAGANVLTF. The CDR3 DNA follows: TGTGCCAGCACAGGGGCTGGGGCCAACGTCCTGACTTTC.